The present T cell receptor beta chain was sequenced within a study of immune evolution from preneoplasia to lung adenocarcinoma. TCRdb's table, derived via immunoSEQ multiplex PCR, lists solely in-frame clones and lacks some. The sample gives about 8,200 clones, about four fifths of which show up once; under 3.5% is in the top ten. Two lung cancer pathologists independently confirmed each histologic diagnosis. Macro-dissection enriched premalignant or tumor cells before nucleic acid extraction. Trimming pared 4 bases from V and 2 bases from J, leaving 16 bases between. This CDR3 has 16 residues. Per germline, CDR1 MRHNA and CDR2 SNTAGT. Study outcomes and limitations: Top clone share appeared to fall from AAH through AIS, MIA, adenocarcinoma.

A remark on this clone: Its specificity is not known.

The chain employs TRBV6-4 and TRBJ2-3, with D perhaps TRBD2 (5 bases). This clonotype originated in a person aged 65-85 years with lung adenocarcinoma. The material sequenced was FFPE minimally invasive lung adenocarcinoma tissue. The CDR3 here is CASSGWSSPNTDTQYF. In DNA, the CDR3 is TGTGCCAGCAGTGGGTGGTCTAGCCCTAACACAGATACGCAGTATTTT.